This is a list of T cell receptor beta chains from one sample in a study of identical twins. TCRdb re-analysed the 5' RACE reads in MiXCR, keeping a single row per CDR3 protein. Among fewer than 650,000 distinct CDR3 sequences listed, approximately 9.6% were seen once. This sample also belongs to another study, concerning yellow fever vaccine responses in identical twins.

Sequenced: PBMCs. These TCRs come from a young woman in good health. Both conserved end residues are part of each CDR3. D genes are given only for firm matches. The size of a clone is reported for some rows only, either as once, few or many, or as a class for expanded clones.

d_gene: .; v_gene: TRBV12-3/TRBV12-4; j_gene: TRBJ1-1; abundance: many; CDR3nt: TGTGCCAGCAGTTTGGGGGAACAGATGAACACTGAAGCTTTCTTT; CDR3aa: CASSLGEQMNTEAFF
d_gene: .; v_gene: TRBV28; j_gene: TRBJ2-2; abundance: .; CDR3nt: TGTGCCAGCCTCTGGGGCAGAGACACCGGGGAGCTGTTTTTT; CDR3aa: CASLWGRDTGELFF
d_gene: .; v_gene: TRBV5-1; j_gene: TRBJ2-7; abundance: few; CDR3nt: TGCGCCAGCAGCTTGGCCGCATCCGATGACGAGCAGTACTTC; CDR3aa: CASSLAASDDEQYF
d_gene: .; v_gene: TRBV24-1; j_gene: TRBJ1-2; abundance: many; CDR3nt: TGTGCCACCAGTGATTACAGGGAAAATGGCTACACCTTC; CDR3aa: CATSDYRENGYTF
d_gene: TRBD2; v_gene: TRBV7-9; j_gene: TRBJ2-1; abundance: few; CDR3nt: TGTGCCAGCAGCCCTGGCCGGCTAGCGGGGCGGTACAATGAGCAGTTCTTC; CDR3aa: CASSPGRLAGRYNEQFF
d_gene: .; v_gene: TRBV12-3/TRBV12-4; j_gene: TRBJ2-1; abundance: few; CDR3nt: TGTGCCAGCAGTCCCTGGGACACCTACAATGAGCAGTTCTTC; CDR3aa: CASSPWDTYNEQFF
d_gene: .; v_gene: TRBV7-8; j_gene: TRBJ2-1; abundance: .; CDR3nt: TGTGCCAGCAGCAGCTCCCCCGCTCCTTCCTACAATGAGCAGTTCTTC; CDR3aa: CASSSSPAPSYNEQFF
d_gene: .; v_gene: TRBV10-3; j_gene: TRBJ2-2; abundance: many; CDR3nt: TGTGCCATCAGCGACATCCCGATGACCAGATACAACACCGGGGAGCTGTTTTTT; CDR3aa: CAISDIPMTRYNTGELFF
d_gene: TRBD1; v_gene: TRBV4-1; j_gene: TRBJ2-2; abundance: few; CDR3nt: TGCGCCAGCAGCTGGGACAGGACCACCGGGGAGCTGTTTTTT; CDR3aa: CASSWDRTTGELFF
d_gene: .; v_gene: TRBV7-8; j_gene: TRBJ2-7; abundance: .; CDR3nt: TGTGCCAGCAGCTCGGCCGGGACGACCTACGAGCAGTACTTC; CDR3aa: CASSSAGTTYEQYF
d_gene: .; v_gene: TRBV4-2; j_gene: TRBJ1-4; abundance: many; CDR3nt: TGTGCCAGCAGCCAAGGAGGAGGGCGTGCAACTAATGAAAAACTGTTTTTT; CDR3aa: CASSQGGGRATNEKLFF
d_gene: TRBD1; v_gene: TRBV25-1; j_gene: TRBJ1-5; abundance: few; CDR3nt: TGTGCCAGCAGTGCCGGGCCCCCCAGGGGGAGCAATCAGCCCCAGCATTTT; CDR3aa: CASSAGPPRGSNQPQHF
d_gene: TRBD1; v_gene: TRBV12-3/TRBV12-4; j_gene: TRBJ2-2; abundance: many; CDR3nt: TGTGCCAGCAGTTTAGGGGACAGGGGGCCCGGGGAGCTGTTTTTT; CDR3aa: CASSLGDRGPGELFF
d_gene: .; v_gene: TRBV20-1; j_gene: TRBJ2-7; abundance: few; CDR3nt: TGCAGTGCCAACGCACCCAGGTTGTCCTACGAGCAGTACTTC; CDR3aa: CSANAPRLSYEQYF
d_gene: .; v_gene: TRBV7-2; j_gene: TRBJ2-5; abundance: .; CDR3nt: TGTGCCAGCAGCTTAGATTTGGGGGAGACCCAGTACTTC; CDR3aa: CASSLDLGETQYF
d_gene: TRBD2; v_gene: TRBV6-6; j_gene: TRBJ2-1; abundance: .; CDR3nt: TGTGCCACCCTAGCGGGGAGCTACAATGAGCAGTTCTTC; CDR3aa: CATLAGSYNEQFF
d_gene: .; v_gene: TRBV2; j_gene: TRBJ2-7; abundance: .; CDR3nt: TGTGCCAGCAGTGAAGTAACTGTCTACGAGCAGTACTTC; CDR3aa: CASSEVTVYEQYF
d_gene: TRBD2; v_gene: TRBV7-6; j_gene: TRBJ2-3; abundance: .; CDR3nt: TGTGCCAGCAGCATACTAGCGGGAGGAACAGATACGCAGTATTTT; CDR3aa: CASSILAGGTDTQYF
d_gene: TRBD2; v_gene: TRBV15; j_gene: TRBJ2-2; abundance: few; CDR3nt: TGTGCCACCAGCACTAGAGCGGGAGCCGGGGAGCTGTTTTTT; CDR3aa: CATSTRAGAGELFF
d_gene: TRBD2; v_gene: TRBV5-1; j_gene: TRBJ2-3; abundance: few; CDR3nt: TGCGCCAGCACCCCACTAGCGGGAGGGCCTCATGGCACAGATACGCAGTATTTT; CDR3aa: CASTPLAGGPHGTDTQYF
d_gene: TRBD2; v_gene: TRBV12-3/TRBV12-4; j_gene: TRBJ2-1; abundance: many; CDR3nt: TGTGCCAGCAGTACTAGCGGGAGACCCTACAATGAGCAGTTCTTC; CDR3aa: CASSTSGRPYNEQFF
d_gene: .; v_gene: TRBV20-1; j_gene: TRBJ2-3; abundance: few; CDR3nt: TGCAGTGCTAGAGATTCTGGGGGGACCGATACGCAGTATTTT; CDR3aa: CSARDSGGTDTQYF